Many counts were recorded for the clone carrying this T cell receptor (beta chain). The antigen remains unidentified. The data derive from a study of T cells after yellow fever vaccination. The wider study: SMART-Seq v4 Ultra Low Input prepared the low-cell-number fractions. Notes on the study in general: Post-booster repertoires again held most primary-vaccination clones (roughly 95% CD4, roughly 90% CD8). Contaminants from the bulk population, in the form of abundant clonotypes, could be found in FACS-sorted repertoires.

TCR cDNA, made by 5'RACE template switching, carried an added universal primer site and UMIs. Each CDR3 protein gets one entry after TCRdb re-called the 5' RACE reads with MiXCR. The sample consists of about 340,000 distinct CDR3 sequences, roughly 4% of them appearing once. CDR1 and CDR2 from the germline V gene are SEHNR and FQNEAQ (reference sequence). This CDR3 has 17 amino acids. With 1 base removed from V and 0 bases from J, the gap between germline ends came to 14 bases. V and J are TRBV7-9 and TRBJ2-3; D not resolved. The receptor comes from a man aged 18-30 years who received the YFV17D yellow fever vaccine. The sequencing here drew on PBMCs, taken 5 days after the yellow fever booster vaccination. CDR3 in amino acids: CASSLGPWASSTDTQYF. The CDR3, as DNA: TGTGCCAGCAGCTTAGGCCCTTGGGCATCTAGCACAGATACGCAGTATTTT. Together with reference TRBV7-9 and TRBJ2-3, the CDR3 gives the full variable domain: DTGVSQNPRHKITKRGQNVTFRCDPISEHNRLYWYRQTLGQGPEFLTYFQNEAQLEKSRLLSDRFSAERPKGSFSTLEIQRTEQGDSAMYLCASSLGPWASSTDTQYFGPGTRLTVL.